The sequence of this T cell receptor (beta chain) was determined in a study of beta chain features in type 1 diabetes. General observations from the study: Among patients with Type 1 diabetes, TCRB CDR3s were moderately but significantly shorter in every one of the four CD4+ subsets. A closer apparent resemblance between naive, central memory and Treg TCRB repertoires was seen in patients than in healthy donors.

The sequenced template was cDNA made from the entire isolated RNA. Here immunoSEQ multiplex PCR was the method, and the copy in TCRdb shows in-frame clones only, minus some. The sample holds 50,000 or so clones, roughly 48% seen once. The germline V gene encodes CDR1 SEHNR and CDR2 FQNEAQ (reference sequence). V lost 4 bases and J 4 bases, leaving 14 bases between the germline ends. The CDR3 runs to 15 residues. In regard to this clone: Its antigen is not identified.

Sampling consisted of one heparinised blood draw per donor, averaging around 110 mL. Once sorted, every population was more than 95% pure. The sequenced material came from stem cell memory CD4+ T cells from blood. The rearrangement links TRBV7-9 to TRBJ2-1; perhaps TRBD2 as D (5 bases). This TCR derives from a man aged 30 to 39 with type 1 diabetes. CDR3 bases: TGTGCCAGCAGCTCTTTAGCGTTCGATTACAATGAGCAGTTCTTC. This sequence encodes CASSSLAFDYNEQFF.